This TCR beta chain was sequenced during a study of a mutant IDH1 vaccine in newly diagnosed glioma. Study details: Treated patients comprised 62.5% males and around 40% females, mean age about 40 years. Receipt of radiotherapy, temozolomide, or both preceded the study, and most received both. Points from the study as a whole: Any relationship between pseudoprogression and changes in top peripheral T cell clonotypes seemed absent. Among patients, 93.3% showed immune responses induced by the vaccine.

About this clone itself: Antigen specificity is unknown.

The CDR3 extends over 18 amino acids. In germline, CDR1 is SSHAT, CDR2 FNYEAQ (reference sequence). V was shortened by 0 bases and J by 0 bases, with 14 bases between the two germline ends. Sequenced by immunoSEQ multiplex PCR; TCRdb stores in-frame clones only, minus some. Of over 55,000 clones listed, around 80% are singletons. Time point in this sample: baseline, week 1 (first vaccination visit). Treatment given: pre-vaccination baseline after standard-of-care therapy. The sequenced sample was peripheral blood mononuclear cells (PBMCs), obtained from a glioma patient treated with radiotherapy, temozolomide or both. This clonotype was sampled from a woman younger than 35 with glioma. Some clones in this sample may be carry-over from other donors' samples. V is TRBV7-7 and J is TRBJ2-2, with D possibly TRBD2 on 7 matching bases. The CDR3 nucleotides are TGTGCCAGCAGCTTAGCCGTGGGGGGGCTCACGAACACCGGGGAGCTGTTTTTT. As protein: CASSLAVGGLTNTGELFF.